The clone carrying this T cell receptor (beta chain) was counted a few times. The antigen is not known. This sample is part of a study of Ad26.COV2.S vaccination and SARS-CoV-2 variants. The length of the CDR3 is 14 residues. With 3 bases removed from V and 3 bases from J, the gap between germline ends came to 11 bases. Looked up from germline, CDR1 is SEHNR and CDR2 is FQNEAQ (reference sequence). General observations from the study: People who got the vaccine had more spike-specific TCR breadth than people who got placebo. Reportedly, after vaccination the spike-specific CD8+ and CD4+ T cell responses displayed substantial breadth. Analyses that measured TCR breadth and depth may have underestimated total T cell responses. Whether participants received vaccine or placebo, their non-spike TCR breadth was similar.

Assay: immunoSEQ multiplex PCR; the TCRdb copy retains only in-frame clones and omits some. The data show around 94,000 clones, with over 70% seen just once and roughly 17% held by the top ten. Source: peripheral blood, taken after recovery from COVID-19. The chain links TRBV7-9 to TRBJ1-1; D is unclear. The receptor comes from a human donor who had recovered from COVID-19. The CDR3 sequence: CASSFVQTYTEAFF. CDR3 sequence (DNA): TGTGCCAGCAGCTTTGTACAGACCTACACTGAAGCTTTCTTT. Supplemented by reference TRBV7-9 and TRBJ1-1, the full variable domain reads DTGVSQNPRHKITKRGQNVTFRCDPISEHNRLYWYRQTLGQGPEFLTYFQNEAQLEKSRLLSDRFSAERPKGSFSTLEIQRTEQGDSAMYLCASSFVQTYTEAFFGQGTRLTVV.